This is a list of T cell receptor beta chains from one sample in a study of response to subunit inactivated influenza vaccine. Each CDR3 protein is one row after TCRdb ran MiXCR on the RT-PCR reads. The sample lists about 540,000 distinct CDR3 sequences, under 30% occurring once. In addition, the sample was reused for a study of T cells expressing NK-cell markers.

The source material was CD4+ T cells sorted from PBMCs, sampled approximately 13 days after vaccination. The receptors come from a man in his fifties or sixties who received an inactivated influenza vaccine. Each CDR3 is given with its conserved first and last residue. D genes are given only for firm matches. Rows give clone size only sometimes, using once, few, many, or a class for an expanded clone.

d_call: TRBD2
clone_size: .
j_call: TRBJ2-2
v_call: TRBV9
cdr3_aa: CASSKPSGGTGELFF
cdr3_nt: TGTGCCAGCAGCAAACCCTCGGGGGGGACCGGGGAGCTGTTTTTT

d_call: .
clone_size: few
j_call: TRBJ2-1
v_call: TRBV9
cdr3_aa: CASSTGHSSYNEQFF
cdr3_nt: TGTGCCAGCAGCACCGGGCATAGCTCCTACAATGAGCAGTTCTTC

d_call: TRBD2
clone_size: .
j_call: TRBJ2-7
v_call: TRBV20-1
cdr3_aa: CSARTSGRSYEQYF
cdr3_nt: TGCAGTGCCAGGACTAGCGGGAGGTCCTACGAGCAGTACTTC

d_call: .
clone_size: .
j_call: TRBJ2-7
v_call: TRBV6-2/TRBV6-3
cdr3_aa: CASSSRGWTYEQYF
cdr3_nt: TGTGCCAGCAGTTCACGTGGGTGGACCTACGAGCAGTACTTC

d_call: .
clone_size: many
j_call: TRBJ2-3
v_call: TRBV29-1
cdr3_aa: CSVVPGQKDTQYF
cdr3_nt: TGCAGCGTTGTACCGGGACAAAAAGATACGCAGTATTTT

d_call: TRBD1
clone_size: .
j_call: TRBJ1-2
v_call: TRBV10-3
cdr3_aa: CAIKPSDRERDGYTF
cdr3_nt: TGTGCCATCAAGCCGTCGGACAGGGAGCGTGATGGCTACACCTTC

d_call: .
clone_size: .
j_call: TRBJ2-5
v_call: TRBV10-3
cdr3_aa: CAISEADRTQYF
cdr3_nt: TGTGCCATCAGTGAGGCCGACAGGACCCAGTACTTC

d_call: TRBD1
clone_size: .
j_call: TRBJ2-7
v_call: TRBV12-3/TRBV12-4
cdr3_aa: CASSPRGQGSYEQYF
cdr3_nt: TGTGCCAGCAGTCCCCGGGGACAGGGTTCCTACGAGCAGTACTTC

d_call: .
clone_size: few
j_call: TRBJ2-3
v_call: TRBV6-5
cdr3_aa: CASSYADRDWNTQYF
cdr3_nt: TGTGCCAGCAGTTACGCAGACAGGGACTGGAATACGCAGTATTTT

d_call: .
clone_size: few
j_call: TRBJ2-1
v_call: TRBV9
cdr3_aa: CASRASAGEQFF
cdr3_nt: TGTGCCAGCAGGGCGTCTGCCGGGGAGCAGTTCTTC

d_call: TRBD2
clone_size: few
j_call: TRBJ2-3
v_call: TRBV12-3/TRBV12-4
cdr3_aa: CASSFRSGGAADTQYF
cdr3_nt: TGTGCCAGCAGTTTTCGTAGCGGGGGGGCAGCAGATACGCAGTATTTT

d_call: .
clone_size: few
j_call: TRBJ2-2
v_call: TRBV20-1
cdr3_aa: CSARRPSWSGELFF
cdr3_nt: TGCAGTGCTAGAAGGCCTAGTTGGTCCGGGGAGCTGTTTTTT

d_call: .
clone_size: .
j_call: TRBJ2-2
v_call: TRBV6-1
cdr3_aa: CASSETPGRITGELFF
cdr3_nt: TGTGCCAGCAGTGAAACACCAGGGCGGATCACCGGGGAGCTGTTTTTT

d_call: .
clone_size: few
j_call: TRBJ2-1
v_call: TRBV3-1
cdr3_aa: CASSPNEGGYNEQFF
cdr3_nt: TGTGCCAGCAGCCCTAATGAGGGGGGATACAATGAGCAGTTCTTC

d_call: .
clone_size: .
j_call: TRBJ1-5
v_call: TRBV2
cdr3_aa: CASSLEGARYQPQHF
cdr3_nt: TGTGCCAGCAGCCTTGAGGGCGCGAGGTACCAGCCCCAGCATTTT

d_call: TRBD2
clone_size: many
j_call: TRBJ2-3
v_call: TRBV12-3/TRBV12-4
cdr3_aa: CASSSGLATDTQYF
cdr3_nt: TGTGCCAGCAGTTCCGGACTAGCCACAGATACGCAGTATTTT

d_call: TRBD2
clone_size: .
j_call: TRBJ2-3
v_call: TRBV5-5
cdr3_aa: CASSPRTSVRTQYF
cdr3_nt: TGTGCCAGCAGCCCGCGGACTAGTGTGAGGACGCAGTATTTT

d_call: .
clone_size: many
j_call: TRBJ2-1
v_call: TRBV15
cdr3_aa: CATSRGRWERTSKSYNEQFF
cdr3_nt: TGTGCCACCAGCAGAGGAAGGTGGGAGCGGACCTCAAAATCCTACAATGAGCAGTTCTTC

d_call: .
clone_size: .
j_call: TRBJ2-1
v_call: TRBV4-2
cdr3_aa: CASSLTGDGVGEQFF
cdr3_nt: TGTGCCAGCAGCCTCACTGGAGACGGGGTTGGTGAGCAGTTCTTC

d_call: TRBD1
clone_size: few
j_call: TRBJ2-5
v_call: TRBV5-6
cdr3_aa: CASSFDRGSETQYF
cdr3_nt: TGTGCCAGCAGCTTCGACAGGGGGAGCGAGACCCAGTACTTC

d_call: .
clone_size: .
j_call: TRBJ2-1
v_call: TRBV5-1
cdr3_aa: CASSLEGRSYNEQFF
cdr3_nt: TGCGCCAGCAGCTTAGAAGGGAGATCCTACAATGAGCAGTTCTTC

d_call: TRBD2
clone_size: few
j_call: TRBJ2-1
v_call: TRBV20-1
cdr3_aa: CSARASGLAGGEQFF
cdr3_nt: TGCAGTGCTAGGGCCTCGGGGCTAGCGGGAGGTGAGCAGTTCTTC

d_call: .
clone_size: .
j_call: TRBJ2-7
v_call: TRBV3-1
cdr3_aa: CASSQEGGTNEQYF
cdr3_nt: TGTGCCAGCAGCCAAGAAGGGGGAACCAACGAGCAGTACTTC

d_call: .
clone_size: .
j_call: TRBJ2-2
v_call: TRBV24-1
cdr3_aa: CATGELFF
cdr3_nt: TGTGCCACCGGGGAGCTGTTTTTT

d_call: TRBD1
clone_size: few
j_call: TRBJ1-2
v_call: TRBV5-5
cdr3_aa: CASSLNRGPNYGYTF
cdr3_nt: TGTGCCAGCAGCCTCAACAGGGGGCCCAACTATGGCTACACCTTC

d_call: .
clone_size: few
j_call: TRBJ2-7
v_call: TRBV7-2
cdr3_aa: CASSPYPGAGEQYF
cdr3_nt: TGTGCCAGCAGCCCCTACCCGGGGGCTGGCGAGCAGTACTTC

d_call: .
clone_size: .
j_call: TRBJ2-1
v_call: TRBV11-2
cdr3_aa: CASSLDPPTSSYNEQFF
cdr3_nt: TGTGCCAGCAGCTTAGACCCTCCGACCTCCTCCTACAATGAGCAGTTCTTC

d_call: .
clone_size: .
j_call: TRBJ2-7
v_call: TRBV29-1
cdr3_aa: CSAYTTTRSREQYF
cdr3_nt: TGCAGCGCCTACACCACGACACGGTCCCGCGAGCAGTACTTC

d_call: .
clone_size: .
j_call: TRBJ2-7
v_call: TRBV14
cdr3_aa: CASSRGTIDEQYF
cdr3_nt: TGTGCCAGCAGCCGAGGTACGATTGACGAGCAGTACTTC

d_call: TRBD1
clone_size: .
j_call: TRBJ2-5
v_call: TRBV24-1
cdr3_aa: CATSDRNRGETQYF
cdr3_nt: TGTGCCACCAGTGACCGGAACAGGGGGGAGACCCAGTACTTC

d_call: .
clone_size: few
j_call: TRBJ1-5
v_call: TRBV20-1
cdr3_aa: CSAKTGNQPQHF
cdr3_nt: TGCAGTGCTAAGACAGGCAATCAGCCCCAGCATTTT

d_call: .
clone_size: .
j_call: TRBJ1-1
v_call: TRBV20-1
cdr3_aa: CSARTVANTEAFF
cdr3_nt: TGCAGTGCTAGAACGGTGGCAAACACTGAAGCTTTCTTT

d_call: TRBD1
clone_size: .
j_call: TRBJ1-2
v_call: TRBV7-2
cdr3_aa: CASNRDRGSHYGYTF
cdr3_nt: TGTGCCAGCAACCGGGACAGGGGGTCTCACTATGGCTACACCTTC

d_call: TRBD2
clone_size: few
j_call: TRBJ2-7
v_call: TRBV7-9
cdr3_aa: CASSLAGLAGEQYF
cdr3_nt: TGTGCCAGCAGCTTAGCGGGACTAGCGGGTGAGCAGTACTTC

d_call: .
clone_size: once
j_call: TRBJ2-7
v_call: TRBV6-2/TRBV6-3
cdr3_aa: CASSEIKQYEQYF
cdr3_nt: TGTGCCAGCAGCGAAATTAAACAATACGAGCAGTACTTC

d_call: .
clone_size: .
j_call: TRBJ2-3
v_call: TRBV20-1
cdr3_aa: CSPPRGLTDTQYF
cdr3_nt: TGCAGTCCGCCCCGGGGTTTGACAGATACGCAGTATTTT

d_call: TRBD2
clone_size: .
j_call: TRBJ2-1
v_call: TRBV9
cdr3_aa: CASSVSGTSRNEQFF
cdr3_nt: TGTGCCAGCAGCGTCTCCGGGACTAGCAGGAATGAGCAGTTCTTC

d_call: TRBD1
clone_size: few
j_call: TRBJ2-7
v_call: TRBV9
cdr3_aa: CASSVQTGNGEQYF
cdr3_nt: TGTGCCAGCAGCGTACAGACAGGGAACGGCGAGCAGTACTTC

d_call: TRBD2
clone_size: .
j_call: TRBJ2-5
v_call: TRBV7-9
cdr3_aa: CASSSREGLAETQYF
cdr3_nt: TGTGCCAGCAGCTCAAGGGAGGGGTTAGCAGAGACCCAGTACTTC

d_call: TRBD2
clone_size: .
j_call: TRBJ2-7
v_call: TRBV28
cdr3_aa: CASSSGGRTWEQYF
cdr3_nt: TGTGCCAGCAGTTCCGGCGGGAGAACGTGGGAGCAGTACTTC

d_call: .
clone_size: .
j_call: TRBJ2-7
v_call: TRBV20-1
cdr3_aa: CSASLLEQYF
cdr3_nt: TGCAGTGCTAGTCTCCTCGAGCAGTACTTC

d_call: TRBD1
clone_size: few
j_call: TRBJ2-5
v_call: TRBV20-1
cdr3_aa: CSARDGRQGWEETQYF
cdr3_nt: TGCAGTGCTAGAGATGGAAGACAGGGTTGGGAAGAGACCCAGTACTTC

d_call: TRBD2
clone_size: .
j_call: TRBJ2-3
v_call: TRBV9
cdr3_aa: CASSVDPSGGATDTQYF
cdr3_nt: TGTGCCAGCAGCGTAGACCCAAGCGGGGGCGCCACAGATACGCAGTATTTT

d_call: .
clone_size: few
j_call: TRBJ2-7
v_call: TRBV7-2
cdr3_aa: CASSLAGAGAYSYEQYF
cdr3_nt: TGTGCCAGCAGCTTAGCGGGGGCAGGGGCGTATTCCTACGAGCAGTACTTC

d_call: TRBD1
clone_size: few
j_call: TRBJ1-2
v_call: TRBV7-9
cdr3_aa: CASSFTGGINYGYTF
cdr3_nt: TGTGCCAGCAGCTTTACAGGGGGAATTAACTATGGCTACACCTTC

d_call: .
clone_size: .
j_call: TRBJ1-2
v_call: TRBV7-9
cdr3_aa: CASSLVGEHGYTF
cdr3_nt: TGTGCCAGCAGCTTAGTAGGGGAACATGGCTACACCTTC

d_call: TRBD2
clone_size: .
j_call: TRBJ2-3
v_call: TRBV11-3
cdr3_aa: CASSFNFLAGADTQYF
cdr3_nt: TGTGCCAGCAGCTTTAATTTTCTAGCGGGAGCTGATACGCAGTATTTT

d_call: .
clone_size: .
j_call: TRBJ2-1
v_call: TRBV10-3
cdr3_aa: CAIGRGTSYNEQFF
cdr3_nt: TGTGCCATAGGGCGGGGTACGAGCTACAATGAGCAGTTCTTC

d_call: TRBD1
clone_size: .
j_call: TRBJ2-7
v_call: TRBV5-1
cdr3_aa: CASSGGWTGTSYEQYF
cdr3_nt: TGCGCCAGCAGCGGTGGGTGGACAGGGACCTCCTACGAGCAGTACTTC

d_call: TRBD2
clone_size: .
j_call: TRBJ2-7
v_call: TRBV7-2
cdr3_aa: CASSAGTSGPYEQYF
cdr3_nt: TGTGCCAGCAGCGCCGGGACTAGCGGTCCCTACGAGCAGTACTTC

d_call: .
clone_size: once
j_call: TRBJ2-7
v_call: TRBV3-1
cdr3_aa: CASSQVTATHEQYF
cdr3_nt: TGTGCCAGCAGCCAAGTTACGGCCACCCACGAGCAGTACTTC

d_call: TRBD1
clone_size: .
j_call: TRBJ1-4
v_call: TRBV20-1
cdr3_aa: CSAREDRGPKLFF
cdr3_nt: TGCAGTGCTCGTGAGGACAGGGGGCCAAAACTGTTTTTT

d_call: .
clone_size: .
j_call: TRBJ2-1
v_call: TRBV5-6
cdr3_aa: CASSSRPSDNEQFF
cdr3_nt: TGTGCCAGCAGCTCCAGACCGAGCGACAATGAGCAGTTCTTC

d_call: .
clone_size: .
j_call: TRBJ1-4
v_call: TRBV5-1
cdr3_aa: CASSLSGFNEKLFF
cdr3_nt: TGCGCCAGCAGCTTGAGCGGATTTAATGAAAAACTGTTTTTT

d_call: TRBD1
clone_size: many
j_call: TRBJ1-2
v_call: TRBV5-1
cdr3_aa: CASSLVAGGYGYTF
cdr3_nt: TGCGCCAGCAGCTTGGTGGCAGGGGGCTATGGCTACACCTTC

d_call: TRBD1
clone_size: few
j_call: TRBJ1-2
v_call: TRBV28
cdr3_aa: CASSLTGSLMLYGYTF
cdr3_nt: TGTGCCAGCAGTTTGACAGGGAGCTTAATGCTCTATGGCTACACCTTC

d_call: .
clone_size: .
j_call: TRBJ2-7
v_call: TRBV18
cdr3_aa: CASSPRAGLRDYEQYF
cdr3_nt: TGTGCCAGCTCACCAAGGGCAGGGCTTCGGGACTACGAGCAGTACTTC

d_call: TRBD1
clone_size: .
j_call: TRBJ1-4
v_call: TRBV5-1
cdr3_aa: CASSWGQVGINEKLFF
cdr3_nt: TGCGCCAGCAGCTGGGGACAGGTGGGGATTAATGAAAAACTGTTTTTT

d_call: .
clone_size: few
j_call: TRBJ1-2
v_call: TRBV6-2/TRBV6-3
cdr3_aa: CASSYSPTRRYGYTF
cdr3_nt: TGTGCCAGCAGTTACTCTCCGACGAGGAGGTATGGCTACACCTTC

d_call: TRBD2
clone_size: .
j_call: TRBJ2-3
v_call: TRBV4-2
cdr3_aa: CASSPGGASDTQYF
cdr3_nt: TGTGCCAGCAGCCCGGGGGGGGCCTCAGATACGCAGTATTTT